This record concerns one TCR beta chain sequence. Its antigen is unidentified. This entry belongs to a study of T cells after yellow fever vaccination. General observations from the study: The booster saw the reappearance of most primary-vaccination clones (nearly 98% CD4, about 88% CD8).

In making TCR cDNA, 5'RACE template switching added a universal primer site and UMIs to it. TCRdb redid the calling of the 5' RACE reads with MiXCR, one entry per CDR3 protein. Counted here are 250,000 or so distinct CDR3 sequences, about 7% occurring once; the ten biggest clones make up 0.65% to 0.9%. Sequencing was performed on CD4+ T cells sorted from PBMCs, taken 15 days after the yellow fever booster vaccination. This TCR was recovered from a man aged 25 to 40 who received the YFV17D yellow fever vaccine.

CDR3 loop: CSANQLAGDGEQYF. Written as DNA, the CDR3 is TGCAGTGCTAATCAACTAGCGGGAGATGGAGAGCAGTACTTC. This chain joins TRBV20-1 and TRBJ2-7, with 11 bases lining up with TRBD2. The CDR3 is 14 residues long. CDR1 DFQATT and CDR2 SNEGSKA come from the germline V gene (reference sequence). V gave up 4 bases and J gave up 7 bases; unmatched junction bases: 9.